Shown below are 11 T cell receptor beta chains from a single sample sequenced in a study of somatic mutations in cytotoxic T cells in rheumatoid arthritis. Method: immunoSEQ multiplex PCR; TCRdb's copy keeps in-frame clones and lacks some. The sample shows 8,000 to 10,000 clones, nearly 80% of them seen only once. The sample taken for sequencing was CD8+ T cells sorted from blood. Receptors originate from an adult with rheumatoid arthritis.

This chain uses TRBV11-1 with TRBJ2-7; the D is unclear. Germline CDR1 is SGHAT and CDR2 is FQDESV (reference sequence). Between the trimmed V and J ends, which lost 1 base and 1 base, there was a span of 8 bases. The CDR3 length is 14 residues. The CDR3 nucleotides read TGTGCCAGCAGCTTAGAATTGGGGTCCTACGAGCAGTACGTC. Amino acid sequence: CASSLELGSYEQYV.

V gene TRBV10-1 combines with J gene TRBJ1-5; D is perhaps TRBD1 (6 bases). The CDR3 is 15 amino acids. The germline V and J ends were trimmed by 6 bases and 2 bases, with 14 bases remaining between them. Germline CDR1 WNHNN, CDR2 SYGVQD (reference sequence). The CDR3: CASRRDRFGNQPQHF. In nucleotides, the CDR3 is TGCGCCAGCAGAAGAGACAGGTTCGGCAATCAGCCCCAGCATTTT.

The chain carries TRBV7-2 and TRBJ2-1; D ambiguous. The CDR3 has 13 amino acids. Trimming took off 6 bases at V and 3 bases at J, with 9 bases between the two ends. Germline loops: CDR1 SGHTA, CDR2 FQGNSA. The DNA of the CDR3 is TGTGCCAGCAGGATCCTGGGCTACAATGAGCAGTTCTTC. Translation gives CASRILGYNEQFF. Variable domain in full (rest from reference TRBV7-2 and TRBJ2-1): GAGVSQSPSNKVTEKGKDVELRCDPISGHTALYWYRQSLGQGLEFLIYFQGNSAPDKSGLPSDRFSAERTGGSVSTLTIQRTQQEDSAVYLCASRILGYNEQFFGPGTRLTVL.

The rearrangement links TRBV11-2 to TRBJ1-1; TRBD1 aligns across 8 bases. Per germline, CDR1 SGHAT and CDR2 FQNNGV. V shed 1 base, J shed 11 bases, and the junction held 3 bases outside the gene matches. This CDR3 has 12 residues. In DNA form, the CDR3 reads TGTGCCAGCAGCTTAGCGGGACAGGCGGCTTTCTTT. This gives the protein CASSLAGQAAFF. The entire variable domain, with the rest obtained from reference TRBV11-2 and TRBJ1-1, is as follows: EAGVAQSPRYKIIEKRQSVAFWCNPISGHATLYWYQQILGQGPKLLIQFQNNGVVDDSQLPKDRFSAERLKGVDSTLKIQPAKLEDSAVYLCASSLAGQAAFFGQGTRLTVV.

The chain links TRBV15 to TRBJ1-1; weak D call: TRBD1 (6 bases). The CDR3 has 14 residues. Trimming cost V 1 base and J 0 bases, with 6 bases left between them. The germline CDR1 and CDR2 sequences are LNHNV and YYDKDF (reference sequence). CDR3 sequence reads: CATSRGTVNTEAFF. The CDR3 nucleotides read TGTGCCACCAGCAGAGGGACAGTGAACACTGAAGCTTTCTTT.

This clone was observed a handful of times. V usage is TRBV28 and J usage is TRBJ1-3; no clear D gene. The CDR3 loop spans 13 amino acids. The germline V gene encodes CDR1 MDHEN and CDR2 SYDVKM. V lost 1 base to trimming and J lost 4 bases, with 5 bases between them. CDR3 sequence: CASSLYDGNTIYF. Here the CDR3 DNA reads TGTGCCAGCAGTTTATACGACGGAAACACCATATATTTT.

This rearrangement joins TRBV7-9 to TRBJ2-7; 7 bases fit TRBD1. Trimming at V came to 1 base and at J to 2 bases, leaving 5 bases not matched to a gene. CDR3 length: 15 amino acids. CDR1 and CDR2 (germline): SEHNR, FQNEAQ (reference sequence). CDR3 amino acids: CASSLEGTAAYEQYF. DNA for the CDR3: TGTGCCAGCAGCTTAGAAGGGACAGCTGCCTACGAGCAGTACTTC.

The chain uses TRBV5-1 and TRBJ2-5; 7 nucleotides agree with TRBD2. The length of the CDR3 is 13 residues. The trim removed 3 bases at V and 4 bases at J, leaving 3 bases unmatched. Germline V gives CDR1 SGHRS, CDR2 YFSETQ. DNA for the CDR3: TGCGCCAGCAGCTCCCCGGGGGGAGAGACCCAGTACTTC. It translates to CASSSPGGETQYF. Drawing the rest from reference TRBV5-1 and TRBJ2-5, the complete variable domain is KAGVTQTPRYLIKTRGQQVTLSCSPISGHRSVSWYQQTPGQGLQFLFEYFSETQRNKGNFPGRFSGRQFSNSRSEMNVSTLELGDSALYLCASSSPGGETQYFGPGTRLLVL.

The CDR3 region is CASSPGLARSFAQYV. The CDR3 DNA is TGTGCCAGCAGCCCCGGACTAGCGAGGTCTTTCGCGCAGTACGTC. This rearrangement joins TRBV6-6 to TRBJ2-7; TRBD2 matches 9 bases. The junction had 15 bases not matched to a gene; V was cut back by 6 bases and J by 9 bases. The CDR3 loop spans 15 amino acids. Germline CDR1 and CDR2: MNHNY and SVGAGI (reference sequence).

The chain is built from TRBV18 and TRBJ2-5; 7 bases line up with TRBD2. After removal of 4 bases from V and 1 base from J, the junction contained 0 bases not matched to a gene. In germline, CDR1 is KGHSH, CDR2 LQKENI. The CDR3 extends over 13 amino acids. CDR3 coding DNA: TGTGCCAGCTCACGGGGGGGCCAAGAGACCCAGTACTTC. Translating gives CASSRGGQETQYF.

This sequence joins TRBV7-9 and TRBJ1-3; 7 bases agree with TRBD1. Germline CDR1 reads SEHNR; CDR2 reads FQNEAQ (reference sequence). The CDR3 is 17 amino acids. V trimming: 3 bases; J trimming: 0 bases; junction bases outside the gene matches: 8. The CDR3 DNA reads as TGTGCCAGCAGCTTGGGACAGCTCCTCTTCTCTGGAAACACCATATATTTT. Translation gives CASSLGQLLFSGNTIYF. The variable domain in full, completed from reference TRBV7-9 and TRBJ1-3, reads DTGVSQNPRHKITKRGQNVTFRCDPISEHNRLYWYRQTLGQGPEFLTYFQNEAQLEKSRLLSDRFSAERPKGSFSTLEIQRTEQGDSAMYLCASSLGQLLFSGNTIYFGEGSWLTVV.